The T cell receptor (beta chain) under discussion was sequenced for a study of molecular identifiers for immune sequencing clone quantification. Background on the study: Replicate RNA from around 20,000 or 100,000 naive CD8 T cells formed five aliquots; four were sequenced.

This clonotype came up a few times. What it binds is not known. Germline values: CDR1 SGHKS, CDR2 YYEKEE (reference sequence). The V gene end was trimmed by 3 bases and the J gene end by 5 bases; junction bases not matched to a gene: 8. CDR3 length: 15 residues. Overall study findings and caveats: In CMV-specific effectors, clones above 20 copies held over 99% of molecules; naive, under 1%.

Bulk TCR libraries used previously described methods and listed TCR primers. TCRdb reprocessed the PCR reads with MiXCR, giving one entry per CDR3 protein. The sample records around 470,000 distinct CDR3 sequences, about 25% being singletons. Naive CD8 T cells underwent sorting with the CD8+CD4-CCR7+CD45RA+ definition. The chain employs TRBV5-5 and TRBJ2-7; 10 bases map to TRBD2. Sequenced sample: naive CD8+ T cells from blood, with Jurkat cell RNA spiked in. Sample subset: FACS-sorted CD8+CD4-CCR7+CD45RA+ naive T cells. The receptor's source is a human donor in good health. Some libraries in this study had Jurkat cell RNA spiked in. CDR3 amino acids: CASSWASGSWNEQYF. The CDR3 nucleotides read TGTGCCAGCAGCTGGGCTAGCGGGAGCTGGAACGAGCAGTACTTC.